This is a list of T cell receptor beta chains from one sample in a study of OX40 agonist ivuxolimab in advanced cancers. Produced via immunoSEQ multiplex PCR; TCRdb's table is partial and in-frame only. Of approximately 90,000 clones in the sample, approximately 87% were seen once. This specimen was CD4+ or CD8+ T cells sorted from blood, taken in a trial of the OX40 agonist ivuxolimab. These receptors were collected from an adult with an advanced solid tumor such as melanoma, head and neck, liver or kidney cancer. Each CDR3 is given with its conserved first and last residue. A D gene is named only where the DNA matches it firmly. A clone size is listed for some rows: how often the clone was seen (once, few, many), or a class if it is expanded.

D | J | size | V | DNA | CDR3
- | TRBJ2-2 | once | TRBV7-2 | TGTGCCAGCAGCTTAGAGCGGTTCTTCGGGGAGCTGTTTTTT | CASSLERFFGELFF
- | TRBJ1-2 | - | TRBV28 | TGTGCCAGCACCGAAAGAAACAGGATATACTATGGCTACACCTTC | CASTERNRIYYGYTF
- | TRBJ2-1 | - | TRBV11-2 | TGTGCCAGCAGCAGGGGGTCATACAATGAGCAGTTCTTC | CASSRGSYNEQFF
TRBD2 | TRBJ2-3 | - | TRBV9 | TGTGCCAGCAGCCCTGTAGCGGGGTCCCCTACAGATACGCAGTATTTT | CASSPVAGSPTDTQYF
- | TRBJ1-2 | - | TRBV28 | TGTGCCAGCAGCTTAAGCAGGATTAACTATGGCTACACCTTC | CASSLSRINYGYTF
TRBD2 | TRBJ2-7 | - | TRBV5-5 | TGTGCCAGCAGCTTGGGTCTAGCGGGAGTTTACGAGCAGTACTTC | CASSLGLAGVYEQYF
TRBD2 | TRBJ2-7 | - | TRBV10-2 | TGCGCCAGCAAACCGGGACTAGCGGGAGGCGGCTTGGGCGAGCAGTACTTC | CASKPGLAGGGLGEQYF
- | TRBJ1-1 | - | TRBV18 | TGTGCCAGCTCACCTGGGGGAGGGCTGAACACTGAAGCTTTCTTT | CASSPGGGLNTEAFF
- | TRBJ1-1 | - | TRBV7-9 | TGTGCCAGCACGCCCTTAGGACACACTGAAGCTTTCTTT | CASTPLGHTEAFF
- | TRBJ1-2 | once | TRBV28 | TGTGCCAGCAGTCCCCCGGGGCAGGGCTACACCTTC | CASSPPGQGYTF
- | TRBJ2-3 | - | TRBV11-2 | TGTGCCAGCAGCTTAACCGGGGCCCGCAGACCAGATACGCAGTATTTT | CASSLTGARRPDTQYF
- | TRBJ1-5 | - | TRBV29-1 | TGCAGCGTTGTGACCCGAGGCAATCAGCCCCAGCATTTT | CSVVTRGNQPQHF
TRBD1 | TRBJ1-3 | - | TRBV10-3 | TGTGCCATCAGTGAGGGACAGGGGCTGAGGAACACCATATATTTT | CAISEGQGLRNTIYF
- | TRBJ2-5 | - | TRBV28 | TGTGCCAGCAGTCTCGGAAGGGGGGTAGAGACCCAGTACTTC | CASSLGRGVETQYF
TRBD1 | TRBJ1-5 | - | TRBV30 | TGTGCCTGGAGTATGAAAGGGGGCGCGGGTCAGCCCCAGCATTTT | CAWSMKGGAGQPQHF
- | TRBJ1-2 | - | TRBV29-1 | TGCAGCGTTGACCATCGACAGGAGGGAATAGGTGGCTACACCTTC | CSVDHRQEGIGGYTF
- | TRBJ1-4 | - | TRBV7-6 | TGTGCCAGCAACCGGGGTGCTAATGAAAAACTGTTTTTT | CASNRGANEKLFF
- | TRBJ2-5 | - | TRBV4-1 | TGCGCCAGCAGCCGGAGCACGGGGTTTCAAGAGACCCAGTACTTC | CASSRSTGFQETQYF
- | TRBJ1-2 | - | TRBV4-3 | TGCGCCAGCAGCCAAGATTGGAGGGCGAACTATGGCTACACCTTC | CASSQDWRANYGYTF
- | TRBJ2-1 | - | TRBV6-4 | TGTGCCAGCAGTGTTGATGAGCAGTTCTTC | CASSVDEQFF
- | TRBJ1-1 | - | TRBV5-4 | TGTGCCAGCAGCCAAAGGGGAGGGGTTAGAGCTTTCTTT | CASSQRGGVRAFF
- | TRBJ2-2 | - | TRBV19 | TGTGCCAGTAGTGGCACAGGATACACCGGGGAGCTGTTTTTT | CASSGTGYTGELFF
- | TRBJ1-2 | - | TRBV28 | TGTGCCACCCAAAGGGGGGGGTACAGAGCTAACTATGGCTACACCTTC | CATQRGGYRANYGYTF
TRBD1 | TRBJ1-2 | - | TRBV18 | TGTGCCAGCTCACCAACGACAGGGAATAACAACTATGGCTACACCTTC | CASSPTTGNNNYGYTF
TRBD2 | TRBJ2-3 | - | TRBV7-2 | TGTGCCAGCAGCTTAACATCAATAGCGGGAGGAGATACGCAGTATTTT | CASSLTSIAGGDTQYF
TRBD1 | TRBJ2-7 | - | TRBV18 | TGTGCCAGCGCACAGAGACAGGGGGCCGACGAGCAGTACTTC | CASAQRQGADEQYF
- | TRBJ2-6 | - | TRBV5-1 | TGCGCCAGCAGCTTGGATGGGCAGGGGGCCAACGTCCTGACTTTC | CASSLDGQGANVLTF
- | TRBJ2-1 | - | TRBV6-1 | TGTGCCAGCAGTGGTAGCAGGGGTTCCTACAATGAGCAGTTCTTC | CASSGSRGSYNEQFF
TRBD1 | TRBJ2-3 | - | TRBV4-1 | TGCGCCAGCAGCCACTCTCGGACAGGGGCCGATACGCAGTATTTT | CASSHSRTGADTQYF
TRBD1 | TRBJ2-4 | - | TRBV23-1 | TGCGCCAGCAGTCAAGCGACAGGGAATCCCAAAAACATTCAGTACTTC | CASSQATGNPKNIQYF
- | TRBJ1-1 | - | TRBV27 | TGTGCCAGCACTCCGCTTCTGGGCGGACTTGGTCATGCTTTCTTT | CASTPLLGGLGHAFF
TRBD2 | TRBJ2-1 | - | TRBV9 | TGTGCCAGCAGCGCGAGGACTAGCGGGACTGCCTACAATGAGCAGTTCTTC | CASSARTSGTAYNEQFF
- | TRBJ2-1 | - | TRBV28 | TGTGCCAGCAGAGGTGAGATGAGGAATGAGCAGTTCTTC | CASRGEMRNEQFF
- | TRBJ1-2 | - | TRBV4-3 | TGCGCCAGCAGCCAAGATCGTAGTAGTTATGGCTACACCTTC | CASSQDRSSYGYTF
TRBD2 | TRBJ2-3 | few | TRBV10-3 | TGTGCCATCAGTGAGTCGTGGGGGAGGGAGCAGTATTTT | CAISESWGREQYF
- | TRBJ2-1 | few | TRBV10-3 | TGTGCCATCAGTGAGTCCTTGAGGGAGCAGTTCTTC | CAISESLREQFF
- | TRBJ1-2 | - | TRBV15 | TGTGCCACCAGCAGAGATGAACTCTTAGGCTACACCTTC | CATSRDELLGYTF
- | TRBJ2-5 | - | TRBV5-1 | TGCGCCAGCAGCTTGAGCCCACAAGAGACCCAGTACTTC | CASSLSPQETQYF
TRBD1 | TRBJ1-2 | - | TRBV4-3 | TGCGCCAGCAGCCGAACCCGGACAGGGGGTTTTGGGTTTAACTATGGCTACACCTTC | CASSRTRTGGFGFNYGYTF
TRBD2 | TRBJ2-5 | - | TRBV18 | TGTGCCAGCTCACCATCGGCGGGAGGACCTGCCGAGACCCAGTACTTC | CASSPSAGGPAETQYF
- | TRBJ2-1 | - | TRBV14 | TGTGCCAGCAGACCCGGAACGGCGGGCAATGAGCAGTTCTTC | CASRPGTAGNEQFF
TRBD1 | TRBJ1-2 | - | TRBV30 | TGTGCCTGGACCGACAGGGGGAATCAGGGCTACACCTTC | CAWTDRGNQGYTF
- | TRBJ2-2 | - | TRBV29-1 | TGCAGCGTCACCAGACAGACAGCGAACACCGGGGAGCTGTTTTTT | CSVTRQTANTGELFF
- | TRBJ1-5 | - | TRBV5-1 | TGCGCCAGCAGCTATGATAGCAATCAGCCCCAGCATTTT | CASSYDSNQPQHF
TRBD1 | TRBJ1-6 | once | TRBV5-1 | TGCGCCAGCAGCCAACAGGGGGACCCAGCGCCCCTCCACTTT | CASSQQGDPAPLHF
TRBD2 | TRBJ2-3 | - | TRBV6-5 | TGTGCCAGCAGTTACGCGCGGGAGAGCATCGATACGCAGTATTTT | CASSYARESIDTQYF
- | TRBJ2-6 | - | TRBV5-5 | TGTGCCAGCAGCTTGGCGACAGGTCGATCTGGGGCCAACGTCCTGACTTTC | CASSLATGRSGANVLTF
- | TRBJ1-4 | once | TRBV6-5 | TGTGCCAGCAGTTCGCCCGTAGGAAAACTGTTTTTT | CASSSPVGKLFF
- | TRBJ1-2 | once | TRBV6-5 | TGTGCCAGCAGTGACAGCTATGGCTACACCTTC | CASSDSYGYTF
- | TRBJ1-1 | - | TRBV7-2 | TGTGCCAGCAGCTGGAGCTCCGGGGCTCACACTGAAGCTTTCTTT | CASSWSSGAHTEAFF
- | TRBJ1-4 | - | TRBV10-3 | TGTGCCACCAGAGACAGAAATAATGAAAAACTGTTTTTT | CATRDRNNEKLFF
- | TRBJ2-3 | - | TRBV20-1 | TGCAGTGCCCCGATAGTAGATACGCAGTATTTT | CSAPIVDTQYF
- | TRBJ1-1 | - | TRBV14 | TGTGCCAGCAGCCAAGTTTGGCCGGGGATGAGCATGAACACTGAAGCTTTCTTT | CASSQVWPGMSMNTEAFF
TRBD1 | TRBJ1-3 | - | TRBV18 | TGTGCCAGCTCACCAGGGACAGGGTGGAACACCATATATTTT | CASSPGTGWNTIYF
TRBD2 | TRBJ2-2 | - | TRBV27 | TGTGCCAGCAGTTTATACGGGACTAGGGGGACCGGGGAGCTGTTTTTT | CASSLYGTRGTGELFF
- | TRBJ1-2 | - | TRBV7-9 | TGTGCCAGCAGTCGGACGGCCAACTATGGCTACACCTTC | CASSRTANYGYTF
TRBD2 | TRBJ2-3 | - | TRBV2 | TGTGCCAGCAGATGGACTAGCGGGAGGGCAGATACGCAGTATTTT | CASRWTSGRADTQYF
- | TRBJ1-5 | - | TRBV19 | TGTGCCAGTAGTACTACGACCCACCAGCCCCAGCATTTT | CASSTTTHQPQHF